This T cell receptor (beta chain) was captured in a study of blood T cell repertoires in COVID-19. The germline V gene has CDR1 SGHNT and CDR2 YENEEA. The V end lost 0 bases, the J end lost 7 bases, and 10 bases lay between the germline ends. This CDR3 comprises 14 residues. Profiling relied on immunoSEQ multiplex PCR, and the TCRdb table lists in-frame clones only, not all of them. The sample carries over 200,000 clones, about 86% recorded once. The genes are TRBV11-3 and TRBJ2-1; D unclear. Source material: peripheral blood. The TCR sequence derives from a woman aged 25 to 39 who had recovered from COVID-19. Here the CDR3 DNA reads TGTGCCAGCAGCTTAGATGACCTCAGGAATGAGCAGTTCTTC. Its translation: CASSLDDLRNEQFF.